The rows below give T cell receptor beta chains drawn from one sample of a study of T cells after yellow fever vaccination. TCRdb used MiXCR to reprocess the 5' RACE reads, holding one entry per CDR3 protein. The sample has about 53,000 distinct CDR3 sequences, approximately 7.7% seen once. The sequences come from CD8+ T cells sorted from PBMCs, collected on the day of the first yellow fever vaccination. These receptors originate from a man aged 18 to 29 who received the YFV17D yellow fever vaccine. Both conserved end residues are part of each CDR3. The D gene is left open where the match is weak. The listing skips clone size in some rows; elsewhere it reads once, few, many or a size class.

d_call	clone_size	v_call	j_call	cdr3_aa	cdr3_nt
NA	few	TRBV7-2	TRBJ1-6	CASSLAVRGLMPLHF	TGTGCCAGCAGCTTAGCTGTCCGCGGACTAATGCCCCTCCACTTT
NA	many	TRBV5-5	TRBJ1-1	CASSADARNTEAFF	TGTGCCAGCAGCGCGGACGCCCGGAACACTGAAGCTTTCTTT
NA	NA	TRBV27	TRBJ2-1	CASSLSAGSSYNEQFF	TGTGCCAGCAGTTTATCGGCGGGGAGCTCCTACAATGAGCAGTTCTTC
NA	few	TRBV4-3	TRBJ2-1	CASSQDRGDEQFF	TGCGCCAGCAGCCAAGATCGAGGGGATGAGCAGTTCTTC
NA	NA	TRBV29-1	TRBJ1-2	CSVVYRNVIFF	TGCAGCGTTGTTTATCGGAACGTCATATTCTTC
NA	NA	TRBV4-1	TRBJ1-4	CASSQDQGTYEKLFF	TGCGCCAGCAGCCAAGACCAGGGGACGTATGAAAAACTGTTTTTT
NA	NA	TRBV27	TRBJ1-2	CASSLGNGISGYTF	TGTGCCAGCAGTTTAGGAAACGGGATCTCTGGCTACACCTTC
TRBD2	few	TRBV2	TRBJ2-5	CASIPLAGGPGETQYF	TGTGCCAGCATTCCCCTAGCGGGGGGGCCAGGAGAGACCCAGTACTTC
NA	few	TRBV7-9	TRBJ2-7	CASSLARSEQYF	TGTGCCAGCAGCTTAGCAAGGAGCGAGCAGTACTTC
NA	many	TRBV27	TRBJ2-5	CASSLSFSQETQYF	TGTGCCAGCAGTCTTAGCTTCTCCCAAGAGACCCAGTACTTC
NA	many	TRBV12-3/TRBV12-4	TRBJ2-2	CASSLRETGELFF	TGTGCCAGCAGTTTACGGGAAACCGGGGAGCTGTTTTTT
NA	many	TRBV27	TRBJ2-6	CASSPPEQGFPPGANVLTF	TGTGCCAGCAGTCCCCCCGAACAGGGTTTCCCGCCTGGGGCCAACGTCCTGACTTTC
NA	many	TRBV7-9	TRBJ1-1	CASSSGVAPFF	TGTGCCAGCAGCTCCGGGGTCGCGCCTTTCTTT
NA	NA	TRBV20-1	TRBJ2-5	CSARRRKETQYF	TGCAGTGCCCGGCGGCGGAAAGAGACCCAGTACTTC
TRBD2	few	TRBV2	TRBJ2-7	CAKDRDYPYEQYF	TGTGCCAAGGACCGGGACTACCCCTACGAGCAGTACTTC
NA	few	TRBV5-1	TRBJ2-1	CASSWRGPDNEQFF	TGCGCCAGCAGCTGGCGGGGCCCGGACAATGAGCAGTTCTTC
NA	few	TRBV6-5	TRBJ1-3	CASSYSAVGNTIYF	TGTGCCAGCAGTTACTCAGCAGTTGGAAACACCATATATTTT
NA	many	TRBV7-9	TRBJ2-3	CASSYFPSGGTDTQYF	TGTGCCAGCAGCTACTTTCCTTCCGGAGGCACAGATACGCAGTATTTT
NA	many	TRBV11-2	TRBJ2-7	CASSLRPFYEQYF	TGTGCCAGCAGCTTACGACCGTTCTACGAGCAGTACTTC
NA	many	TRBV5-1	TRBJ2-5	CASSFLPGSQETQYF	TGCGCCAGCAGCTTCCTCCCGGGGAGCCAAGAGACCCAGTACTTC
NA	few	TRBV5-4	TRBJ2-1	CASSFATYNEQFF	TGTGCCAGCAGCTTCGCAACCTACAATGAGCAGTTCTTC
NA	few	TRBV7-9	TRBJ2-3	CASSLRVSADTQYF	TGTGCCAGCAGCCTAAGGGTCTCTGCAGATACGCAGTATTTT
NA	NA	TRBV19	TRBJ2-1	CASSVDGRVANEQFF	TGTGCCAGTAGTGTAGATGGACGGGTTGCCAATGAGCAGTTCTTC
TRBD2	NA	TRBV7-2	TRBJ2-7	CASSLEASGLYEQYF	TGTGCCAGCAGCTTAGAGGCTAGCGGACTCTACGAGCAGTACTTC
NA	many	TRBV6-5	TRBJ2-1	CASSYVGAANSNEQFF	TGTGCCAGCAGTTACGTTGGAGCCGCGAATTCCAATGAGCAGTTCTTC
TRBD2	NA	TRBV6-2/TRBV6-3	TRBJ2-3	CASSTVAGGGTDTQYF	TGTGCCAGCAGCACCGTAGCGGGGGGCGGCACAGATACGCAGTATTTT
NA	medium-sized	TRBV15	TRBJ1-5	CATSREWAVPFNQPQHF	TGTGCCACCAGCAGAGAATGGGCCGTTCCGTTCAATCAGCCCCAGCATTTT
TRBD2	many	TRBV4-1	TRBJ2-1	CASSQDGLAGASSYNEQFF	TGCGCCAGCAGCCAAGATGGACTAGCGGGGGCTAGCTCCTACAATGAGCAGTTCTTC
TRBD1	many	TRBV12-3/TRBV12-4	TRBJ2-7	CASSLWTGSEQYF	TGTGCCAGCAGTCTTTGGACAGGTAGCGAGCAGTACTTC